This is a list of T cell receptor beta chains from one sample in a study of control samples from healthy donors and cancer patients. Data came from immunoSEQ multiplex PCR; TCRdb stores just in-frame clones and leaves some out. The repertoire consists of about 92,000 clones, with almost 85% occurring once and the leading ten covering around 9.5%. The sequencing sample was made of blood. The receptors were sampled from a woman between 55 and 75 years old in good health. Both conserved end residues are part of each CDR3. The order of the fields is V gene, J gene, D gene, clone size, CDR3 DNA, CDR3 protein. The D gene is left open where the match is weak. Clone size is shown for a subset of rows, as once, few, many or a class of expanded clone.

TRBV5-1	TRBJ1-4	TRBD1	-	TGCGCCAGCAGCTCTGATCTGGACAGGGGAGAAAAACTGTTTTTT	CASSSDLDRGEKLFF
TRBV5-5	TRBJ2-3	-	-	TGTGCCAGCAGCTTGGGCGGGACCGCAGATACGCAGTATTTT	CASSLGGTADTQYF
TRBV27	TRBJ1-1	TRBD1	-	TGTGCCAGCAGACCCGGGGACAGCCAGAACGCTGAAGCTTTCTTT	CASRPGDSQNAEAFF
TRBV12-3/TRBV12-4	TRBJ2-5	-	-	TGTGCCAGCAGTCCTGACAGGCTATTTCGGTACTTC	CASSPDRLFRYF
TRBV5-1	TRBJ1-2	-	-	TGCGCCAGCAGCTTGCTAGTGTTGGGGAACAGAGGCTACACCTTC	CASSLLVLGNRGYTF
TRBV11-2	TRBJ2-3	TRBD2	once	TGTGCCAGCAGCACCTGGACTAGCGGCACAGATACGCAGTATTTT	CASSTWTSGTDTQYF
TRBV5-1	TRBJ2-2	-	-	TGCGCCAGCAGCCTGACCTCCACCGGGGAGCTGTTTTTT	CASSLTSTGELFF
TRBV6-2/TRBV6-3	TRBJ2-1	TRBD2	-	TGTGCCAGCAGCGGACTAGCGGGGGGGCGGGGCGATGAGCAGTTCTTC	CASSGLAGGRGDEQFF
TRBV19	TRBJ1-1	TRBD1	-	TGTGCCAGTACCCGACAGGGGAAGATGAACACTGAAGCTTTCTTT	CASTRQGKMNTEAFF
TRBV6-4	TRBJ1-4	TRBD1	-	TGTGCCAGCAGTGGACAGGGAGGAGAAAAACTGTTTTTT	CASSGQGGEKLFF
TRBV28	TRBJ1-6	-	-	TGTGCCAGCAGTCTCGGGGGGATTAGCTCCTATAATTCACCCCTCCACTTT	CASSLGGISSYNSPLHF
TRBV9	TRBJ2-4	TRBD2	once	TGTGCCAGCAGCGTAGTTCGGGTAGCGGGGGCTGTAGCCAAAAACATTCAGTACTTC	CASSVVRVAGAVAKNIQYF
TRBV4-1	TRBJ1-5	-	-	TGCGCCAGCAGCCTTCAGGGACGCAATCAGCCCCAGCATTTT	CASSLQGRNQPQHF
TRBV28	TRBJ2-1	TRBD2	-	TGTGCCAGCAGTCAAGGGACTAGCGGGAGCTACAATGAGCAGTTCTTC	CASSQGTSGSYNEQFF
TRBV10-2	TRBJ1-5	-	-	TGCGCCAGCAGTGATCCCATGTTCGGGCAGCCCCAGCATTTT	CASSDPMFGQPQHF
TRBV6-5	TRBJ1-2	TRBD1	-	TGTGCCAGCAGTACTGGGGTGGACAGGGGGAGCTACACCTTC	CASSTGVDRGSYTF
TRBV11-2	TRBJ2-3	TRBD1	once	TGTGCCAGCAGCCGAAGACAGGGTGGCACAGATACGCAGTATTTT	CASSRRQGGTDTQYF
TRBV27	TRBJ2-2	-	-	TGTGCCAGCAGTTTATCATCTCCCCTCTTCAGGGAGCTGTTTTTT	CASSLSSPLFRELFF
TRBV5-4	TRBJ2-5	TRBD2	-	TGTGCCAGCAGCTTTGGGGGGGGAGAGGAGACCCAGTACTTC	CASSFGGGEETQYF
TRBV5-1	TRBJ1-1	-	-	TGCGCCAGCGGTTCGGATCTGGGCACTGAAGCTTTCTTT	CASGSDLGTEAFF
TRBV29-1	TRBJ1-2	-	-	TGCAGCGTTGAAGGGGACGACTATGGCTACACCTTC	CSVEGDDYGYTF
TRBV7-7	TRBJ2-5	-	once	TGTGCTAGCAGCATCCGTTTGGGGGCGGGGGAGACCCAGTACTTC	CASSIRLGAGETQYF
TRBV28	TRBJ1-3	-	-	TGTGCCAGCAGTTTGTCCGGGACAACATCAAACACCATATATTTT	CASSLSGTTSNTIYF
TRBV5-6	TRBJ1-6	-	-	TGTGCCAGCAGCTTGGGACATGGGTATTCGTCCCTCCACTTT	CASSLGHGYSSLHF
TRBV9	TRBJ1-3	-	-	TGTGCCAGCAGCGTTTTGGATGTTTCTGGAAACACCATATATTTT	CASSVLDVSGNTIYF
TRBV2	TRBJ2-1	TRBD1	-	TGTGCCAGCATACGACGACAGGGCTACAATGAGCAGTTCTTC	CASIRRQGYNEQFF
TRBV27	TRBJ2-7	-	-	TGTGCCAGCAGTACACGGGAGATAAGGCCCTACGAGCAGTACTTC	CASSTREIRPYEQYF
TRBV19	TRBJ2-2	-	-	TGTGCCAGTAGACCGGGACTCTGGAACACCGGGGAGCTGTTTTTT	CASRPGLWNTGELFF
TRBV11-3	TRBJ1-6	-	-	TGTGCCAGCAGCTTAAAGGGGCATAATTCACCCCTCCACTTT	CASSLKGHNSPLHF
TRBV19	TRBJ1-1	-	-	TGTGCCAGTAGTATGGTAGAAGGGAACACTGAAGCTTTCTTT	CASSMVEGNTEAFF
TRBV7-2	TRBJ1-3	TRBD1	-	TGTGCCAGCAGCATAAGGGACAGGGTTCCGGACGGAAACACCATATATTTT	CASSIRDRVPDGNTIYF
TRBV7-2	TRBJ1-4	TRBD1	few	TGTGCCAGCAGCAGGGACAGGGGAGAAAAACTGTTTTTT	CASSRDRGEKLFF